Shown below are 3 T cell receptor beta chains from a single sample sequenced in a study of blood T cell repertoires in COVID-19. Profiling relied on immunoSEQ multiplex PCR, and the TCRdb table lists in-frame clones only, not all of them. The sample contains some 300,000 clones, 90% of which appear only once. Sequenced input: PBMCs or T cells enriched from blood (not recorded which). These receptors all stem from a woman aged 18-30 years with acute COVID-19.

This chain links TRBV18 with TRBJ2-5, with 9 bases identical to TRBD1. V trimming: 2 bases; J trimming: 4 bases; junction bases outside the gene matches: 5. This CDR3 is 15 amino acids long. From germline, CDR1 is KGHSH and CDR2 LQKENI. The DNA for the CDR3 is TGTGCCAGCTCACCATCGGACAGGGGAGGAGAGACCCAGTACTTC. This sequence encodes CASSPSDRGGETQYF.

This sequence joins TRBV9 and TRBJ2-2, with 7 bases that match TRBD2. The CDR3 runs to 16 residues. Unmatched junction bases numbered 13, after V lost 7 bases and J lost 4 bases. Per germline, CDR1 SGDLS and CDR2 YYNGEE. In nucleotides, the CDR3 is TGTGCCAGCTCCGACCCGGAGGGAGGGATCACCGGGGAGCTGTTTTTT. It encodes CASSDPEGGITGELFF.

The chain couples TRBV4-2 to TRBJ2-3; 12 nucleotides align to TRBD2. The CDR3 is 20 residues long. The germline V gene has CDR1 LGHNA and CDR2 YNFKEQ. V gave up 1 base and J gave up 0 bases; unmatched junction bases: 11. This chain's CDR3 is CASSQALAGGTQASTDTQYF. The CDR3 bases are TGTGCCAGCAGCCAAGCTCTAGCGGGAGGGACCCAGGCTAGCACAGATACGCAGTATTTT.